This T cell receptor (beta chain) came from a study of PD-1 blockade in classical Hodgkin lymphoma. Study results and limitations: Newly diagnosed patients were said to have less baseline TCR diversity than healthy donors did. Differences between repertoires have undefined causes, possibly disease activity or prior therapy.

This CDR3 region has 14 residues. Trimming removed 1 base at V and 0 bases at J, with 4 bases between. CDR1 is MGHRA and CDR2 is YSYEKL in the germline V gene. Worth noting for this clone: What it binds is not known.

Sequencing used immunoSEQ multiplex PCR; TCRdb keeps in-frame clones, though not all of them. In the table there are around 43,000 clones, under 95% of which are singletons. Stated time point: newly diagnosed, previously untreated cHL patient sample. Comparator PBMCs were from newly diagnosed, untreated classical Hodgkin lymphoma. V is TRBV4-1 and J is TRBJ1-5; D unclear. Sequenced sample: peripheral blood mononuclear cells (PBMCs). The clonotype originates from a human donor with classical Hodgkin lymphoma. As DNA, the CDR3 is TGCGCCAGCAGCCAAGCCGATAGCAATCAGCCCCAGCATTTT. Protein: CASSQADSNQPQHF.